These 3 T cell receptor beta chains originate from one sample sequenced in a study of cytomegalovirus exposure and HLA in healthy donors. It was with 60 Vbeta and 13 Jbeta primers that the PCR ran. Profiling relied on immunoSEQ multiplex PCR, and the TCRdb table lists in-frame clones only, not all of them. The sample includes about 120,000 clones, around 74% of them seen just once. The sequencing sample was made of PBMCs. The receptor source for this set is a man aged 55 to 70 in good health and CMV-seropositive.

V is TRBV9 and J is TRBJ2-2; D is unclear. The germline CDR1 and CDR2 sequences are SGDLS and YYNGEE. The CDR3 is made up of 12 amino acids. Deletions cut 6 bases from V and 2 bases from J, with 5 bases between. CDR3 nucleotides: TGTGCCAGCACCAAAAACACCGGGGAGCTGTTTTTT. Protein: CASTKNTGELFF. Based on the CDR3 plus reference TRBV9 and TRBJ2-2, the full variable domain is DSGVTQTPKHLITATGQRVTLRCSPRSGDLSVYWYQQSLDQGLQFLIQYYNGEERAKGNILERFSAQQFPDLHSELNLSSLELGDSALYFCASTKNTGELFFGEGSRLTVL.

The genes are TRBV25-1 and TRBJ1-2; D may be TRBD1 (6 bases). Deletions cut 4 bases from V and 4 bases from J, with 22 bases between. Germline assignment: CDR1 MGHDK and CDR2 SYGVNS. This CDR3 is 17 amino acids long. CDR3 protein: CASSAHRETGTTYGYTF. CDR3 DNA sequence: TGTGCCAGCAGTGCCCACCGAGAGACCGGGACAACCTATGGCTACACCTTC.

The chain combines TRBV12-2 with TRBJ1-1; the table's D call TRBD1 went unverified against the DNA. TRBV12-2 is assigned pseudogene status. This CDR3 comprises 16 residues. The CDR3 DNA is TGTGCAAGTCGCTTTCCGGGACAGTTGGTGGGGACTGAAGCTTTCTTT. Encoded protein: CASRFPGQLVGTEAFF.